Listed below are T cell receptor beta chains from one sample, sequenced in a study of molecular identifiers for immune sequencing clone quantification. TCRdb processed the PCR reads anew with MiXCR; each CDR3 protein has one entry. The table lists under 600,000 distinct CDR3 sequences, around a fifth of them singletons. The sequenced sample consisted of naive CD8+ T cells from blood, with Jurkat cell RNA spiked in. The receptors stem from a human donor in good health. Some libraries in this study had Jurkat cell RNA spiked in. Each CDR3 is given with its conserved first and last residue. The D gene is left open where the match is weak. Expanded clones get a size class; other rows say once, few or many, or leave the size out.

cdr3_aa: CSVKGREGRYEQYF
cdr3_nt: TGCAGTGTAAAGGGTCGGGAGGGCCGCTACGAGCAGTACTTC
v_call: TRBV20-1
d_call: TRBD2
j_call: TRBJ2-7
clone_size: many
cdr3_length: 14

cdr3_aa: CASSQDRAGSYGYTF
cdr3_nt: TGCGCCAGCAGCCAAGATAGGGCAGGGAGCTATGGCTACACCTTC
v_call: TRBV4-3
d_call: -
j_call: TRBJ1-2
clone_size: many
cdr3_length: 15

cdr3_aa: CASGLAAGPSREQYF
cdr3_nt: TGTGCCAGCGGCTTAGCGGCAGGGCCTTCAAGGGAGCAGTACTTC
v_call: TRBV13
d_call: -
j_call: TRBJ2-7
clone_size: -
cdr3_length: 15

cdr3_aa: CSARGAGVQETQYF
cdr3_nt: TGCAGTGCTAGGGGAGCGGGGGTACAAGAGACCCAGTACTTC
v_call: TRBV20-1
d_call: TRBD2
j_call: TRBJ2-5
clone_size: many
cdr3_length: 14

cdr3_aa: CASSSGGDYYEQYF
cdr3_nt: TGTGCCAGCAGTAGCGGGGGGGACTACTACGAGCAGTACTTC
v_call: TRBV27
d_call: TRBD2
j_call: TRBJ2-7
clone_size: many
cdr3_length: 14

cdr3_aa: CASSGLSTGEQYF
cdr3_nt: TGTGCCAGCAGCGGCCTGTCAACGGGCGAGCAGTACTTC
v_call: TRBV7-9
d_call: -
j_call: TRBJ2-7
clone_size: few
cdr3_length: 13

cdr3_aa: CSSNGGLAGFHEQYF
cdr3_nt: TGCAGTTCTAATGGGGGACTAGCGGGATTCCACGAGCAGTACTTC
v_call: TRBV20-1
d_call: TRBD2
j_call: TRBJ2-7
clone_size: -
cdr3_length: 15

cdr3_aa: CASSQRGSGEQFF
cdr3_nt: TGTGCCAGCAGCCAGCGTGGGTCCGGTGAGCAGTTCTTC
v_call: TRBV14
d_call: -
j_call: TRBJ2-1
clone_size: -
cdr3_length: 13

cdr3_aa: CASSFRVDSYNEQFF
cdr3_nt: TGTGCCAGCAGCTTCCGTGTAGACTCCTACAATGAGCAGTTCTTC
v_call: TRBV11-2
d_call: -
j_call: TRBJ2-1
clone_size: few
cdr3_length: 15

cdr3_aa: CASSSPDRDTEAFF
cdr3_nt: TGTGCCAGCAGCTCCCCGGACAGGGACACTGAAGCTTTCTTT
v_call: TRBV7-9
d_call: TRBD1
j_call: TRBJ1-1
clone_size: many
cdr3_length: 14

cdr3_aa: CASSLERGGEDTEAFF
cdr3_nt: TGTGCCAGCAGCCTTGAGAGGGGGGGGGAGGACACTGAAGCTTTCTTT
v_call: TRBV12-3/TRBV12-4
d_call: -
j_call: TRBJ1-1
clone_size: -
cdr3_length: 16

cdr3_aa: CASSDRTGGGCYEQYF
cdr3_nt: TGTGCCAGCAGTGACCGGACAGGGGGCGGGTGCTACGAGCAGTACTTC
v_call: TRBV6-7
d_call: TRBD1
j_call: TRBJ2-7
clone_size: few
cdr3_length: 16

cdr3_aa: CASTPSGPSPREQYF
cdr3_nt: TGTGCCAGCACACCGTCGGGACCCTCACCCAGGGAGCAGTACTTC
v_call: TRBV11-1
d_call: -
j_call: TRBJ2-7
clone_size: -
cdr3_length: 15

cdr3_aa: CASSQALAGGQNNEQFF
cdr3_nt: TGCGCCAGCAGCCAAGCACTAGCGGGAGGACAGAACAATGAGCAGTTCTTC
v_call: TRBV4-3
d_call: TRBD2
j_call: TRBJ2-1
clone_size: few
cdr3_length: 17

cdr3_aa: CASSKTVHRMNQPQHF
cdr3_nt: TGTGCCAGCAGCAAAACCGTGCACAGGATGAACCAGCCCCAGCATTTT
v_call: TRBV21-1
d_call: -
j_call: TRBJ1-5
clone_size: few
cdr3_length: 16

cdr3_aa: CATSSALDRGYEQFF
cdr3_nt: TGTGCCACCAGCAGCGCACTCGACAGGGGCTATGAGCAGTTCTTC
v_call: TRBV15
d_call: TRBD1
j_call: TRBJ2-1
clone_size: few
cdr3_length: 15

cdr3_aa: CASSSDLRSEAFF
cdr3_nt: TGCGCCAGCAGCTCTGACTTACGCTCTGAAGCTTTCTTT
v_call: TRBV5-1
d_call: -
j_call: TRBJ1-1
clone_size: once
cdr3_length: 13

cdr3_aa: CAWGGARKLFF
cdr3_nt: TGTGCCTGGGGCGGGGCGAGGAAACTGTTTTTT
v_call: TRBV30
d_call: -
j_call: TRBJ1-4
clone_size: -
cdr3_length: 11

cdr3_aa: CASILREGTDTQYF
cdr3_nt: TGTGCCAGCATCTTACGGGAGGGCACAGATACGCAGTATTTT
v_call: TRBV5-5
d_call: TRBD2
j_call: TRBJ2-3
clone_size: many
cdr3_length: 14

cdr3_aa: CASSGAGGEAGELFF
cdr3_nt: TGCGCCAGCAGTGGAGCGGGGGGGGAGGCCGGGGAGCTGTTTTTT
v_call: TRBV4-1
d_call: TRBD2
j_call: TRBJ2-2
clone_size: many
cdr3_length: 15

cdr3_aa: CASRSHRGYDTGELFF
cdr3_nt: TGCGCCAGCAGATCCCACAGGGGGTATGACACCGGGGAGCTGTTTTTT
v_call: TRBV4-3
d_call: TRBD1
j_call: TRBJ2-2
clone_size: few
cdr3_length: 16

cdr3_aa: CASSWQGQGNEQYF
cdr3_nt: TGTGCCAGCAGTTGGCAAGGACAGGGGAACGAGCAGTACTTC
v_call: TRBV6-5
d_call: TRBD1
j_call: TRBJ2-7
clone_size: many
cdr3_length: 14

cdr3_aa: CASSGGGGGNQPQHF
cdr3_nt: TGTGCCAGCAGTGGAGGAGGTGGGGGCAATCAGCCCCAGCATTTT
v_call: TRBV3-1
d_call: -
j_call: TRBJ1-5
clone_size: -
cdr3_length: 15

cdr3_aa: CASSFGLAGVYSTDTQYF
cdr3_nt: TGTGCCAGCAGCTTTGGGCTAGCGGGGGTCTATAGCACAGATACGCAGTATTTT
v_call: TRBV5-6
d_call: TRBD2
j_call: TRBJ2-3
clone_size: few
cdr3_length: 18

cdr3_aa: CASSLSFGQGPGANVLTF
cdr3_nt: TGTGCCAGCAGTTTAAGCTTCGGACAGGGGCCTGGGGCCAACGTCCTGACTTTC
v_call: TRBV12-3/TRBV12-4
d_call: TRBD1
j_call: TRBJ2-6
clone_size: -
cdr3_length: 18

cdr3_aa: CASSPAAANTGELFF
cdr3_nt: TGTGCCAGCAGCCCCGCGGCTGCGAACACCGGGGAGCTGTTTTTT
v_call: TRBV6-5
d_call: -
j_call: TRBJ2-2
clone_size: many
cdr3_length: 15

cdr3_aa: CASSFGTYAYEQYF
cdr3_nt: TGTGCCAGCAGTTTCGGGACGTACGCCTACGAGCAGTACTTC
v_call: TRBV28
d_call: -
j_call: TRBJ2-7
clone_size: many
cdr3_length: 14

cdr3_aa: CASSPGGGDSNQPQHF
cdr3_nt: TGTGCCAGCAGCCCAGGTGGTGGGGATAGCAATCAGCCCCAGCATTTT
v_call: TRBV7-9
d_call: -
j_call: TRBJ1-5
clone_size: -
cdr3_length: 16

cdr3_aa: CASMAFLETPDTQYF
cdr3_nt: TGTGCCAGCATGGCTTTTCTGGAGACACCAGATACGCAGTATTTT
v_call: TRBV28
d_call: -
j_call: TRBJ2-3
clone_size: -
cdr3_length: 15

cdr3_aa: CASSQGDRGGDEQFF
cdr3_nt: TGCGCCAGCAGCCAAGGGGACAGGGGCGGGGATGAGCAGTTCTTC
v_call: TRBV4-3
d_call: TRBD1
j_call: TRBJ2-1
clone_size: many
cdr3_length: 15

cdr3_aa: CASSGNPNYGYTF
cdr3_nt: TGTGCCAGCAGCGGGAATCCCAACTATGGCTACACCTTC
v_call: TRBV7-9
d_call: -
j_call: TRBJ1-2
clone_size: few
cdr3_length: 13

cdr3_aa: CASSARSSGSSYEQYF
cdr3_nt: TGTGCCAGCAGCGCTCGCTCTAGCGGGAGTAGCTACGAGCAGTACTTC
v_call: TRBV9
d_call: TRBD2
j_call: TRBJ2-7
clone_size: -
cdr3_length: 16

cdr3_aa: CASRNRDTGPTGELFF
cdr3_nt: TGTGCCAGTAGGAACCGGGACACAGGCCCGACCGGGGAGCTGTTTTTT
v_call: TRBV19
d_call: -
j_call: TRBJ2-2
clone_size: -
cdr3_length: 16

cdr3_aa: CASSANAGVGETEAFF
cdr3_nt: TGTGCCAGCAGCGCCAATGCGGGGGTCGGGGAAACTGAAGCTTTCTTT
v_call: TRBV13
d_call: -
j_call: TRBJ1-1
clone_size: many
cdr3_length: 16

cdr3_aa: CASSQDRTYEQYF
cdr3_nt: TGCGCCAGCAGCCAAGACCGGACCTACGAGCAGTACTTC
v_call: TRBV4-1
d_call: -
j_call: TRBJ2-7
clone_size: many
cdr3_length: 13

cdr3_aa: CSARVVGRSGTEAFF
cdr3_nt: TGCAGTGCTAGAGTCGTAGGGAGGTCAGGCACTGAAGCTTTCTTT
v_call: TRBV20-1
d_call: -
j_call: TRBJ1-1
clone_size: -
cdr3_length: 15

cdr3_aa: CASSLIWGTNSPLHF
cdr3_nt: TGTGCCAGCAGTTTAATTTGGGGGACGAATTCACCCCTCCACTTT
v_call: TRBV12-3/TRBV12-4
d_call: -
j_call: TRBJ1-6
clone_size: few
cdr3_length: 15

cdr3_aa: CASSSIGGLTQETQYF
cdr3_nt: TGTGCCAGCAGCTCAATTGGGGGACTAACTCAAGAGACCCAGTACTTC
v_call: TRBV7-8
d_call: TRBD2
j_call: TRBJ2-5
clone_size: -
cdr3_length: 16

cdr3_aa: CASSLVTGGSTDTQYF
cdr3_nt: TGTGCCAGCAGTTTAGTTACGGGGGGGTCCACAGATACGCAGTATTTT
v_call: TRBV12-3/TRBV12-4
d_call: TRBD2
j_call: TRBJ2-3
clone_size: few
cdr3_length: 16

cdr3_aa: CASDSPVSVLYGYTF
cdr3_nt: TGTGCCAGCGATTCGCCAGTCTCCGTACTCTATGGCTACACCTTC
v_call: TRBV6-1
d_call: -
j_call: TRBJ1-2
clone_size: -
cdr3_length: 15

cdr3_aa: CASSYRDDSEAFF
cdr3_nt: TGTGCCAGCAGTTACCGAGATGACAGTGAAGCTTTCTTT
v_call: TRBV6-5
d_call: -
j_call: TRBJ1-1
clone_size: many
cdr3_length: 13

cdr3_aa: CASSQDSQPYEQYF
cdr3_nt: TGTGCCAGCAGCCAAGATAGCCAGCCCTACGAGCAGTACTTC
v_call: TRBV4-2
d_call: -
j_call: TRBJ2-7
clone_size: many
cdr3_length: 14

cdr3_aa: CSAPDGDYTEAFF
cdr3_nt: TGCAGTGCTCCGGATGGGGATTACACTGAAGCTTTCTTT
v_call: TRBV20-1
d_call: -
j_call: TRBJ1-1
clone_size: -
cdr3_length: 13

cdr3_aa: CASKLRTGGLGEKLFF
cdr3_nt: TGTGCCAGCAAATTACGTACAGGGGGATTGGGAGAAAAACTGTTTTTT
v_call: TRBV19
d_call: TRBD1
j_call: TRBJ1-4
clone_size: many
cdr3_length: 16

cdr3_aa: CASSKVRALAGATQYF
cdr3_nt: TGTGCCAGCAGCAAAGTTCGGGCCCTAGCGGGGGCTACGCAGTATTTT
v_call: TRBV21-1
d_call: -
j_call: TRBJ2-3
clone_size: -
cdr3_length: 16

cdr3_aa: CASSSIGGSGTEAFF
cdr3_nt: TGTGCCAGCAGTTCCATAGGTGGGAGTGGCACTGAAGCTTTCTTT
v_call: TRBV6-5
d_call: -
j_call: TRBJ1-1
clone_size: few
cdr3_length: 15

cdr3_aa: CASSPPERGVQETQYF
cdr3_nt: TGTGCCAGCAGCCCACCAGAGCGGGGGGTCCAAGAGACCCAGTACTTC
v_call: TRBV7-9
d_call: TRBD2
j_call: TRBJ2-5
clone_size: few
cdr3_length: 16

cdr3_aa: CASSWEGEKLFF
cdr3_nt: TGCGCCAGCAGCTGGGAAGGTGAAAAACTGTTTTTT
v_call: TRBV4-3
d_call: -
j_call: TRBJ1-4
clone_size: -
cdr3_length: 12

cdr3_aa: CSVTQGTYEQYF
cdr3_nt: TGCAGCGTGACGCAAGGGACTTACGAGCAGTACTTC
v_call: TRBV29-1
d_call: -
j_call: TRBJ2-7
clone_size: -
cdr3_length: 12

cdr3_aa: CASSQDPRRTETQYF
cdr3_nt: TGCGCCAGCAGCCAAGACCCCAGACGCACGGAGACCCAGTACTTC
v_call: TRBV4-1
d_call: -
j_call: TRBJ2-5
clone_size: many
cdr3_length: 15

cdr3_aa: CASSNTPRNTEAFF
cdr3_nt: TGTGCCAGCAGCAACACACCCCGGAACACTGAAGCTTTCTTT
v_call: TRBV2
d_call: -
j_call: TRBJ1-1
clone_size: few
cdr3_length: 14

cdr3_aa: CASSKDASNQPQHF
cdr3_nt: TGTGCCAGCAGCAAAGACGCTAGCAATCAGCCCCAGCATTTT
v_call: TRBV7-9
d_call: -
j_call: TRBJ1-5
clone_size: many
cdr3_length: 14

cdr3_aa: CASSEDVAIFPRETQYF
cdr3_nt: TGTGCCAGCAGTGAAGATGTGGCGATCTTCCCTCGAGAGACCCAGTACTTC
v_call: TRBV6-1
d_call: -
j_call: TRBJ2-5
clone_size: few
cdr3_length: 17

cdr3_aa: CASRLDRSPSTDTQYF
cdr3_nt: TGTGCCAGCAGATTGGACAGATCTCCTAGCACAGATACGCAGTATTTT
v_call: TRBV12-3/TRBV12-4
d_call: -
j_call: TRBJ2-3
clone_size: -
cdr3_length: 16